The rows below give T cell receptor beta chains drawn from one sample of a study of shared clonotypes between healthy human individuals. Measured with immunoSEQ multiplex PCR; TCRdb has only the in-frame clones, and not every one. The sample contains about 2.2 million clones, 93% of which appear only once. The source material was naive CD8+ T cells from PBMCs. The receptor source for this set is a man younger than 35 in good health. Some clones in this sample may be carry-over from other donors' samples. Each CDR3 is given with its conserved first and last residue. The order of the fields is CDR3 protein, CDR3 DNA, V gene, clone size, J gene, D gene. A D gene is named only where the DNA matches it firmly. Size is stated for part of the rows, as once, few or many counts, or as a class when the clone is expanded.

cdr3_aa: CASSVAAGTNEKLFF; cdr3_nt: TGTGCCAGCAGCGTAGCGGCAGGGACGAATGAAAAACTGTTTTTT; v_call: TRBV9; clone_size: -; j_call: TRBJ1-4; d_call: -
cdr3_aa: CASSAQGSSNQPQHF; cdr3_nt: TGTGCCAGCAGCGCACAGGGGTCGAGCAATCAGCCCCAGCATTTT; v_call: TRBV9; clone_size: -; j_call: TRBJ1-5; d_call: TRBD1
cdr3_aa: CAISEGPRPNQPQHF; cdr3_nt: TGTGCCATCAGTGAGGGACCCAGACCCAATCAGCCCCAGCATTTT; v_call: TRBV10-3; clone_size: -; j_call: TRBJ1-5; d_call: -
cdr3_aa: CASSLLLPDSTDTQYF; cdr3_nt: TGTGCCAGCAGCCTACTACTCCCCGACAGCACAGATACGCAGTATTTT; v_call: TRBV27; clone_size: -; j_call: TRBJ2-3; d_call: -
cdr3_aa: CASSIVDNEQYF; cdr3_nt: TGTGCCAGTAGTATAGTAGATAACGAGCAGTACTTC; v_call: TRBV19; clone_size: -; j_call: TRBJ2-7; d_call: -
cdr3_aa: CASSSPLAESTDTQYF; cdr3_nt: TGTGCCAGCAGCTCCCCTCTAGCGGAAAGCACAGATACGCAGTATTTT; v_call: TRBV7-9; clone_size: -; j_call: TRBJ2-3; d_call: TRBD2
cdr3_aa: CSVELTRTSSNEQFF; cdr3_nt: TGCAGCGTTGAATTGACCAGGACCTCAAGCAATGAGCAGTTCTTC; v_call: TRBV29-1; clone_size: -; j_call: TRBJ2-1; d_call: -
cdr3_aa: CASRPTGGGEFF; cdr3_nt: TGTGCCAGCAGACCAACCGGGGGCGGGGAGTTCTTC; v_call: TRBV2; clone_size: once; j_call: TRBJ2-1; d_call: -
cdr3_aa: CASSLVSRPAEAFF; cdr3_nt: TGTGCCAGCAGCTTAGTTTCCCGGCCGGCTGAAGCTTTCTTT; v_call: TRBV7-9; clone_size: -; j_call: TRBJ1-1; d_call: -
cdr3_aa: CATKTSSYEQYF; cdr3_nt: TGTGCCACCAAGACTAGCTCCTACGAGCAGTACTTC; v_call: TRBV5-8; clone_size: -; j_call: TRBJ2-7; d_call: -
cdr3_aa: CASSGRTDTQYF; cdr3_nt: TGTGCCAGCAGCGGGAGGACAGATACGCAGTATTTT; v_call: TRBV9; clone_size: -; j_call: TRBJ2-3; d_call: -
cdr3_aa: CASSLRAVLGDTEAFF; cdr3_nt: TGTGCCAGCAGTTTAAGGGCGGTTCTGGGGGACACTGAAGCTTTCTTT; v_call: TRBV28; clone_size: -; j_call: TRBJ1-1; d_call: -
cdr3_aa: CASWEGFQETQYF; cdr3_nt: TGTGCCAGCTGGGAAGGGTTTCAAGAGACCCAGTACTTC; v_call: TRBV6-1; clone_size: few; j_call: TRBJ2-5; d_call: -
cdr3_aa: CSVEGGGYEQFF; cdr3_nt: TGCAGCGTTGAAGGCGGGGGTTATGAGCAGTTCTTC; v_call: TRBV29-1; clone_size: -; j_call: TRBJ2-1; d_call: TRBD2
cdr3_aa: CASRGFGAEVNEQFF; cdr3_nt: TGTGCCAGCAGGGGGTTCGGGGCGGAGGTGAATGAGCAGTTCTTC; v_call: TRBV28; clone_size: -; j_call: TRBJ2-1; d_call: -
cdr3_aa: CASGSSRLGFKDTEAFF; cdr3_nt: TGTGCCAGTGGGTCGTCGCGCCTTGGGTTTAAGGACACTGAAGCTTTCTTT; v_call: TRBV19; clone_size: once; j_call: TRBJ1-1; d_call: -
cdr3_aa: CASSARPAGDWPDTQYF; cdr3_nt: TGTGCCAGCAGTGCCAGGCCCGCCGGCGATTGGCCAGATACGCAGTATTTT; v_call: TRBV6-4; clone_size: -; j_call: TRBJ2-3; d_call: -
cdr3_aa: CASSPGTGVTDTQYF; cdr3_nt: TGTGCCAGTAGCCCCGGGACAGGGGTCACAGATACGCAGTATTTT; v_call: TRBV19; clone_size: -; j_call: TRBJ2-3; d_call: TRBD1
cdr3_aa: CASSPLLLVGWREDSYNEQFF; cdr3_nt: TGTGCCAGCAGCCCCCTGCTCTTAGTAGGCTGGCGGGAGGACTCCTACAATGAGCAGTTCTTC; v_call: TRBV7-3; clone_size: -; j_call: TRBJ2-1; d_call: TRBD2
cdr3_aa: CASSLGRLPGTGELFF; cdr3_nt: TGTGCCAGCAGCTTAGGGCGCCTCCCGGGGACCGGGGAGCTGTTTTTT; v_call: TRBV7-9; clone_size: once; j_call: TRBJ2-2; d_call: -
cdr3_aa: CASSLRQGWTDTQYF; cdr3_nt: TGTGCCAGCAGTTTAAGGCAGGGGTGGACAGATACGCAGTATTTT; v_call: TRBV27; clone_size: -; j_call: TRBJ2-3; d_call: -
cdr3_aa: CASSLNRANQPQHF; cdr3_nt: TGTGCCAGCAGTTTGAATCGGGCAAATCAGCCCCAGCATTTT; v_call: TRBV27; clone_size: -; j_call: TRBJ1-5; d_call: -
cdr3_aa: CASSPGPSYEQYF; cdr3_nt: TGTGCCAGCAGCCCTGGACCTTCCTACGAGCAGTACTTC; v_call: TRBV7-9; clone_size: -; j_call: TRBJ2-7; d_call: -
cdr3_aa: CASSYSAEAFF; cdr3_nt: TGTGCCAGCAGTTACTCCGCTGAAGCTTTCTTT; v_call: TRBV6-5; clone_size: -; j_call: TRBJ1-1; d_call: -
cdr3_aa: CASSWGNSYEQYF; cdr3_nt: TGTGCCAGCAGTTGGGGGAACTCCTACGAGCAGTACTTC; v_call: TRBV27; clone_size: few; j_call: TRBJ2-7; d_call: -
cdr3_aa: CASSPGGQETQYF; cdr3_nt: TGTGCCAGCAGCCCAGGGGGTCAAGAGACCCAGTACTTC; v_call: TRBV11-3; clone_size: -; j_call: TRBJ2-5; d_call: TRBD1
cdr3_aa: CASSLLVGGSSGEQFF; cdr3_nt: TGTGCCAGCAGCCTTCTCGTGGGCGGGAGTAGCGGTGAGCAGTTCTTC; v_call: TRBV7-3; clone_size: once; j_call: TRBJ2-1; d_call: TRBD2
cdr3_aa: CASSLSAGGPVEQYF; cdr3_nt: TGTGCCAGCAGTTTATCGGCGGGAGGGCCGGTCGAGCAGTACTTC; v_call: TRBV27; clone_size: -; j_call: TRBJ2-7; d_call: TRBD2
cdr3_aa: CASSLRQPGTEAFF; cdr3_nt: TGTGCCAGCAGTTTAAGGCAACCGGGCACTGAAGCTTTCTTT; v_call: TRBV27; clone_size: -; j_call: TRBJ1-1; d_call: -
cdr3_aa: CASSLLAGDADTQYF; cdr3_nt: TGTGCCAGCAGTTTATTAGCGGGAGACGCAGATACGCAGTATTTT; v_call: TRBV27; clone_size: -; j_call: TRBJ2-3; d_call: TRBD2
cdr3_aa: CASTHSLSMNTEAFF; cdr3_nt: TGTGCCAGCACCCATAGTTTGTCGATGAACACTGAAGCTTTCTTT; v_call: TRBV7-9; clone_size: few; j_call: TRBJ1-1; d_call: -
cdr3_aa: CASSSHGGLARYEQYF; cdr3_nt: TGTGCCAGCAGCTCACACGGCGGCCTAGCCCGCTACGAGCAGTACTTC; v_call: TRBV5-5; clone_size: -; j_call: TRBJ2-7; d_call: -
cdr3_aa: CASSLAAGRYTGELFF; cdr3_nt: TGTGCCAGCAGCTTGGCGGCAGGGCGATACACCGGGGAGCTGTTTTTT; v_call: TRBV5-5; clone_size: once; j_call: TRBJ2-2; d_call: -
cdr3_aa: CATSRDRYNDVLVSGYTF; cdr3_nt: TGTGCCACCAGCAGAGATAGGTACAACGACGTTCTGGTTAGCGGCTACACCTTC; v_call: TRBV15; clone_size: -; j_call: TRBJ1-2; d_call: -
cdr3_aa: CASSQAETRDVEESTQYF; cdr3_nt: TGCGCCAGCAGCCAAGCCGAGACCAGGGACGTAGAAGAGAGTACCCAGTACTTC; v_call: TRBV4-1; clone_size: -; j_call: TRBJ2-5; d_call: -
cdr3_aa: CASTESGRSNQPQHF; cdr3_nt: TGTGCCAGTACCGAATCGGGACGGAGCAATCAGCCCCAGCATTTT; v_call: TRBV19; clone_size: few; j_call: TRBJ1-5; d_call: -
cdr3_aa: CASSPQGPFNEKLFF; cdr3_nt: TGTGCCAGCAGTCCTCAGGGACCCTTTAATGAAAAACTGTTTTTT; v_call: TRBV27; clone_size: -; j_call: TRBJ1-4; d_call: -
cdr3_aa: CASSLDRASYEQYF; cdr3_nt: TGTGCCAGCAGCTTAGACAGGGCGTCCTACGAGCAGTACTTC; v_call: TRBV7-8; clone_size: -; j_call: TRBJ2-7; d_call: -
cdr3_aa: CASTRGGPYSSNEQFF; cdr3_nt: TGTGCCAGCACCCGGGGAGGGCCCTATTCCTCCAATGAGCAGTTCTTC; v_call: TRBV28; clone_size: -; j_call: TRBJ2-1; d_call: TRBD2
cdr3_aa: CASSLGKGNTEAFF; cdr3_nt: TGTGCCAGCAGCTTAGGGAAGGGGAACACTGAAGCTTTCTTT; v_call: TRBV11-2; clone_size: once; j_call: TRBJ1-1; d_call: -
cdr3_aa: CASSIGTSGSPQETQYF; cdr3_nt: TGTGCCAGCAGCATCGGAACTAGCGGGTCTCCCCAAGAGACCCAGTACTTC; v_call: TRBV9; clone_size: -; j_call: TRBJ2-5; d_call: TRBD2
cdr3_aa: CSVRLGWEKLFF; cdr3_nt: TGCAGCGTTAGACTGGGCTGGGAAAAACTGTTTTTT; v_call: TRBV29-1; clone_size: -; j_call: TRBJ1-4; d_call: -
cdr3_aa: CASSDSMNTEAFF; cdr3_nt: TGTGCCAGTTCGGACTCTATGAACACTGAAGCTTTCTTT; v_call: TRBV6-4; clone_size: -; j_call: TRBJ1-1; d_call: -
cdr3_aa: CSVVAASYEQYF; cdr3_nt: TGCAGCGTTGTAGCGGCCTCCTACGAGCAGTACTTC; v_call: TRBV29-1; clone_size: once; j_call: TRBJ2-7; d_call: -
cdr3_aa: CASSPGGENYGYTF; cdr3_nt: TGTGCCAGCAGCCCCGGGGGGGAGAACTATGGCTACACCTTC; v_call: TRBV6-5; clone_size: -; j_call: TRBJ1-2; d_call: -
cdr3_aa: CASSLAANTEAFF; cdr3_nt: TGCGCCAGCAGCTTGGCTGCGAACACTGAAGCTTTCTTT; v_call: TRBV5-1; clone_size: -; j_call: TRBJ1-1; d_call: -
cdr3_aa: CASKDRGSYEQYF; cdr3_nt: TGCGCCAGCAAGGACAGGGGTTCCTACGAGCAGTACTTC; v_call: TRBV10-2; clone_size: -; j_call: TRBJ2-7; d_call: TRBD1
cdr3_aa: CASSRQPEGVYEQYF; cdr3_nt: TGTGCCAGCAGTCGCCAGCCGGAGGGAGTTTACGAGCAGTACTTC; v_call: TRBV27; clone_size: -; j_call: TRBJ2-7; d_call: -
cdr3_aa: CASSNLQGPPEAFF; cdr3_nt: TGTGCCAGTAGCAACCTCCAGGGGCCTCCTGAAGCTTTCTTT; v_call: TRBV19; clone_size: -; j_call: TRBJ1-1; d_call: -
cdr3_aa: CASKDSSYEQYF; cdr3_nt: TGTGCCAGTAAAGACAGCTCCTACGAGCAGTACTTC; v_call: TRBV19; clone_size: -; j_call: TRBJ2-7; d_call: -
cdr3_aa: CASSTGEGSTDTQYF; cdr3_nt: TGTGCCAGCAGCACAGGGGAGGGGTCGACAGATACGCAGTATTTT; v_call: TRBV13; clone_size: -; j_call: TRBJ2-3; d_call: -
cdr3_aa: CASSLYGQGVNTEAFF; cdr3_nt: TGTGCCAGCAGTTTATACGGGCAGGGGGTGAACACTGAAGCTTTCTTT; v_call: TRBV28; clone_size: -; j_call: TRBJ1-1; d_call: TRBD1
cdr3_aa: CASSSNPGQLPPNNEQFF; cdr3_nt: TGTGCCAGCAGCTCCAACCCGGGCCAGTTGCCGCCGAACAATGAGCAGTTCTTC; v_call: TRBV7-9; clone_size: -; j_call: TRBJ2-1; d_call: -
cdr3_aa: CATNHQPPLTEAFF; cdr3_nt: TGTGCCACCAACCATCAACCCCCGTTGACTGAAGCTTTCTTT; v_call: TRBV6-1; clone_size: -; j_call: TRBJ1-1; d_call: -
cdr3_aa: CASSLRGQPQHF; cdr3_nt: TGTGCCAGCAGTTTAAGAGGTCAGCCCCAGCATTTT; v_call: TRBV27; clone_size: -; j_call: TRBJ1-5; d_call: -
cdr3_aa: CASSLVQSSTDTQYF; cdr3_nt: TGTGCCAGCAGCTTGGTACAGTCTAGCACAGATACGCAGTATTTT; v_call: TRBV5-6; clone_size: -; j_call: TRBJ2-3; d_call: -
cdr3_aa: CASSSPRAGFSYEQYF; cdr3_nt: TGTGCCAGCAGCTCCCCTCGAGCGGGATTTTCCTACGAGCAGTACTTC; v_call: TRBV11-2; clone_size: -; j_call: TRBJ2-7; d_call: TRBD2